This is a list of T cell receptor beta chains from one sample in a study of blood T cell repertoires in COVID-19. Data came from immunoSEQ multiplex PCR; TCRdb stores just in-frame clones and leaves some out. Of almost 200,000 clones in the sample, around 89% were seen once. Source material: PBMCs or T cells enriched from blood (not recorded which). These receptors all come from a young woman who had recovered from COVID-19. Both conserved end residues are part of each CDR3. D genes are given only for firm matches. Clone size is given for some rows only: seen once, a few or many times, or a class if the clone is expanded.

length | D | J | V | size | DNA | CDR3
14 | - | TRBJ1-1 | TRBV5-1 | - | TGCGCCAGCAGGATAGCCGTTATGAACACTGAAGCTTTCTTT | CASRIAVMNTEAFF
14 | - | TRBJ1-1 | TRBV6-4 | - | TGTGCCAGCAGAGCTTCAGGGGCGAGAACTGAAGCTTTCTTT | CASRASGARTEAFF
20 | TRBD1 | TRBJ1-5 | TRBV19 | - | TGTGCCAGTAGTGCGAGGGCCCGACAGGGTCGAGTTTTTGGCAATCAGCCCCAGCATTTT | CASSARARQGRVFGNQPQHF
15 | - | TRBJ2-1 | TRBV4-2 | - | TGTGCCAGCAGCCAAGATCGAGGGTTGTCATCTGAGCAGTTCTTC | CASSQDRGLSSEQFF
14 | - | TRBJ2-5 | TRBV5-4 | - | TGTGCCAGCAGTAGGCAGGGGAGTAAGGAGACCCAGTACTTC | CASSRQGSKETQYF
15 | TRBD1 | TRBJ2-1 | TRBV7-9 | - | TGTGCCAGCAGCCACAGACAGGGGGCGGGCAATGAGCAGTTCTTC | CASSHRQGAGNEQFF
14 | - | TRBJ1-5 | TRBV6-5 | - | TGTGCCAGCAGTTACTCGAACGTAGGAGGGCCCCAGCATTTT | CASSYSNVGGPQHF
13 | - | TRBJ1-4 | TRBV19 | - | TGTGCCAGTACCGGGGGGCGAAAGGAAAAACTGTTTTTT | CASTGGRKEKLFF
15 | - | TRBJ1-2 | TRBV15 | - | TGTGCCACCAGCAGAGAGTGGAACAGTAACTATGGCTACACCTTC | CATSREWNSNYGYTF
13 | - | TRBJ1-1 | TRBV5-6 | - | TGTGCCAGCAGCCGCGGATGGGACACTGAAGCTTTCTTT | CASSRGWDTEAFF
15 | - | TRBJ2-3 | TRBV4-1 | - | TGCGCCAGCAGCCAAGAAGGGGGAAGAAGGGATACGCAGTATTTT | CASSQEGGRRDTQYF
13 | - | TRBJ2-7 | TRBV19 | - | TGTGCCAGTAGTATTACCCCACTCTACGAGCAGTACTTC | CASSITPLYEQYF
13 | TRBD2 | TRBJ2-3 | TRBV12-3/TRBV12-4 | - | TGTGCCAGCAGTTTTCGGGCGGCGGGGGCGCAGTATTTT | CASSFRAAGAQYF
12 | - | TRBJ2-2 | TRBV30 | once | TGTGCCTGGAGCCTAAACACCGGGGAGCTGTTTTTT | CAWSLNTGELFF
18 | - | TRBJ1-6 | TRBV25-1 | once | TGTGCCAGCAGCGCAACGGGGGGGACACCGTCTGTGCGAACACCCCTCCACTTT | CASSATGGTPSVRTPLHF
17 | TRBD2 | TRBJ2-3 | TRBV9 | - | TGTGCCAGCAGCGTAGATGGTAGCGGGGGGCGCACAGATACGCAGTATTTT | CASSVDGSGGRTDTQYF
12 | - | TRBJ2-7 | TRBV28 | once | TGTGCCACCTACGTAAGCGGGTACGAGCAGTACTTC | CATYVSGYEQYF
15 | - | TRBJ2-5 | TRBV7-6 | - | TGTGCCAGCAGCTTACACCCACTTAAACAAGAGACCCAGTACTTC | CASSLHPLKQETQYF
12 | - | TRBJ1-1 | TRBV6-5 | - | TGTGCCAGCAAGACAGCGCCGAATGAGGCTTTCTTT | CASKTAPNEAFF
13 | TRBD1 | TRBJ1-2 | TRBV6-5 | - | TGTGCCAGCAGGGTGACAGGGACCTATGGCTACACCTTC | CASRVTGTYGYTF
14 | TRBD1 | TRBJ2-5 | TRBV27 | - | TGTGCCAGCAGTTTCATGGGACAGGAAGAGACCCAGTACTTC | CASSFMGQEETQYF
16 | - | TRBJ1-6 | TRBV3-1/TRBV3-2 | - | TGTGCCAGCAGCAATGGGGCAAGCTCCTATAATTCACCCCTCCACTTT | CASSNGASSYNSPLHF
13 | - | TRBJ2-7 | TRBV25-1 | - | TGTGCCAGCCTCGGCCTGAGCGCCTACGAGCAGTACTTC | CASLGLSAYEQYF
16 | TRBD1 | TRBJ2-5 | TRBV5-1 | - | TGCGCCAGCACCTCCTCCGGATCAAACAGGGGAGAGACCCAGTACTTC | CASTSSGSNRGETQYF
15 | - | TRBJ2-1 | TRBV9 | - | TGTGCCAGCAGCGTAGCGGGGGTATCCTACAATGAGCAGTTCTTC | CASSVAGVSYNEQFF
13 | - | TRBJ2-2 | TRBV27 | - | TGTGCCAGCAGGACCGCCAGGACCGGGGAGCTGTTTTTT | CASRTARTGELFF
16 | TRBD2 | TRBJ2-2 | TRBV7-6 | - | TGTGCCAGCAGCTTGGGAGCTAGCGGGGTAGCTGGGGAGCTGTTTTTT | CASSLGASGVAGELFF
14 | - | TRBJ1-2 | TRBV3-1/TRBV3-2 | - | TGTGCCAGCGGGCGAATTGGGGCAAACTATGGCTACACCTTC | CASGRIGANYGYTF
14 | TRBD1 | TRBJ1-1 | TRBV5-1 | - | TGCGCCAGCAGCGGAACAGGGGTCAACACTGAAGCTTTCTTT | CASSGTGVNTEAFF
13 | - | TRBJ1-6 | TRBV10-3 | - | TGTGCCATCAACGCCGGGGATAATTCACCCCTCCACTTT | CAINAGDNSPLHF
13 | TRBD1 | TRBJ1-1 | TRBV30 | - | TGTGCCTCAACCGTGACAGGGGGCCCTGAAGCTTTCTTT | CASTVTGGPEAFF
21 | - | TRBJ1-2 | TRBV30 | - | TGTGCCTGGAGGTCCGGTTACGCGAGAGTTGAAAGTAAGTGTACGCACTATGGCTACACCTTC | CAWRSGYARVESKCTHYGYTF
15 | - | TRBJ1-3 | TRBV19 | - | TGTGCCAGTAGTCTACAGGGTACGACTGGAAACACCATATATTTT | CASSLQGTTGNTIYF
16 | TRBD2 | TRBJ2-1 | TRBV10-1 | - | TGCGCCAGCAGTGACCGACTAGCGGGGGGTCTGAATGAGCAGTTCTTC | CASSDRLAGGLNEQFF
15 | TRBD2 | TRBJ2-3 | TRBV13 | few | TGTGCCAGCAGCTTAGGTTCTGGCGGGGGAGATACGCAGTATTTT | CASSLGSGGGDTQYF
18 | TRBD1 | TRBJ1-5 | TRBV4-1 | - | TGCGCCAGCAGCCAAGATACTTCGACAGGGGGCTCGGATCAGCCCCAGCATTTT | CASSQDTSTGGSDQPQHF
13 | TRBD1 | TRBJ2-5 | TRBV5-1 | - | TGCGCCAGCCGGACAGGGGGCAGAGAGACCCAGTACTTC | CASRTGGRETQYF
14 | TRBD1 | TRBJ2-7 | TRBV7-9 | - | TGTGCCAGCAGCTTAGGGACAGGGCTCGACGAGCAGTACTTC | CASSLGTGLDEQYF
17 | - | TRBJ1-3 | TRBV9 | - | TGTGCCAGCAGCGTAGGTAGTGGGGTCGGGAATGGAAACACCATATATTTT | CASSVGSGVGNGNTIYF
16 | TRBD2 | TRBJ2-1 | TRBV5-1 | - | TGCGCCAGCAGCGGGGGACTAGCGGGAGACTACAATGAGCAGTTCTTC | CASSGGLAGDYNEQFF
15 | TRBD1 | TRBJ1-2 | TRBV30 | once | TGTGCCTGGAGTGCCGGACAGGGGGCCCCCTTCGGCTACACCTTC | CAWSAGQGAPFGYTF
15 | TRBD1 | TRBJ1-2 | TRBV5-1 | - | TGCGCCAGCAGTCACAATACAGGGGAGGAAGGGGGCTACACCTTC | CASSHNTGEEGGYTF
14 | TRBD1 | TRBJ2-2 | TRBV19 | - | TGTGCCAGTAAACACAGGGGGCACACCGGGGAGCTGTTTTTT | CASKHRGHTGELFF
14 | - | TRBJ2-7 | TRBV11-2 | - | TGTGCCAGCAGCCGGCTGGACAGCTCCTACGAGCAGTACTTC | CASSRLDSSYEQYF
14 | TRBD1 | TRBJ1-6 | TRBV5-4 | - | TGTGCCAGCAGCCACGGGACAGAAAATTCACCCCTCCACTTT | CASSHGTENSPLHF
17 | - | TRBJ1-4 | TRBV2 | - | TGTGCCAGCAGGGGTCCAGGGCTGAAGGCAACTAATGAAAAACTGTTTTTT | CASRGPGLKATNEKLFF
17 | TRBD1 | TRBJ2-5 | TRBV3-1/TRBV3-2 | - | TGTGCCAGCAGCCAACCAACAGGGGGCGTCCCCCAAGAGACCCAGTACTTC | CASSQPTGGVPQETQYF
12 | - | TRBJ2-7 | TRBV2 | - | TGTGCCGGCACAAGCGTATACTACGAGCAGTACTTC | CAGTSVYYEQYF
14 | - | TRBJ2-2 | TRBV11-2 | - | TGTGCCAGCAGCTCCCTACTAGACCCGCGGGAGCTGTTTTTT | CASSSLLDPRELFF